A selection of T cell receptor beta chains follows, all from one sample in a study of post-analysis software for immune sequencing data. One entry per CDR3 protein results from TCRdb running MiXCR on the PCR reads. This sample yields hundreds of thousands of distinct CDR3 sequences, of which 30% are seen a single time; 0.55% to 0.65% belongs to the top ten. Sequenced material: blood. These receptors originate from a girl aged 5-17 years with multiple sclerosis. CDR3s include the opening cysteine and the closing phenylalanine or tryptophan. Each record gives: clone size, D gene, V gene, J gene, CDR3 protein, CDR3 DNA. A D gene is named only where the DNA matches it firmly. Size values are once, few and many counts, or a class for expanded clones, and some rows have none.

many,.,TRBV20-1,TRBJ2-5,CSATSGGAAWEETQYF,TGCAGTGCCACCTCCGGGGGAGCCGCATGGGAAGAGACCCAGTACTTC
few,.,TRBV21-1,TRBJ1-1,CASSRELYRDRVLRNTEAFF,TGTGCCAGCAGCAGAGAGCTTTACCGGGACAGGGTCTTGAGGAACACTGAAGCTTTCTTT
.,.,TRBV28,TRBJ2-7,CASSSSRAYSYEQYF,TGTGCCAGCAGTTCCTCGAGGGCCTACTCCTACGAGCAGTACTTC
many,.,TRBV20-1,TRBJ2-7,CSARSRLTYEQYF,TGCAGTGCTAGGTCCCGATTAACCTACGAGCAGTACTTC
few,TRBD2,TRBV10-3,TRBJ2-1,CAISESSGRKNEQFF,TGTGCCATCAGTGAATCTAGCGGGAGGAAGAATGAGCAGTTCTTC
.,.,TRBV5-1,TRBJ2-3,CASRSSQGRASDTQYF,TGCGCCAGTAGATCAAGCCAGGGGCGCGCCTCGGATACGCAGTATTTT
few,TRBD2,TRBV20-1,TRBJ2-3,CSAESSSGGYKSTDTQYF,TGCAGTGCCGAAAGCAGTAGCGGGGGTTACAAGAGCACAGATACGCAGTATTTT
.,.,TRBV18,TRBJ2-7,CASIGGPTYEQYF,TGTGCCTCAATAGGGGGACCCACCTACGAGCAGTACTTC
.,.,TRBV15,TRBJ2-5,CATSRDSGGETQYF,TGTGCCACCAGCAGAGATTCAGGTGGGGAGACCCAGTACTTC
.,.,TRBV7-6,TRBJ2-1,CASSPYLLRTENNEQFF,TGTGCCAGCAGCCCTTATTTGTTGAGGACTGAGAATAATGAGCAGTTCTTC
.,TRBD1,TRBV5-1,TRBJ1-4,CASRDGTDQHEKLFF,TGCGCCAGCAGGGACGGGACAGATCAACATGAAAAACTGTTTTTT
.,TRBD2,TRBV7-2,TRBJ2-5,CASSLAGGLGKTQYF,TGTGCCAGCAGCTTGGCGGGGGGGCTAGGTAAGACCCAGTACTTC
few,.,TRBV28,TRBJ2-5,CASSPNMVGTVEETQYF,TGTGCCAGCAGTCCGAACATGGTAGGGACCGTTGAAGAGACCCAGTACTTC
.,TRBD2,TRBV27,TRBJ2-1,CASTRSALADNMISYNEQFF,TGTGCCAGCACCCGATCTGCGCTAGCGGATAATATGATCTCCTACAATGAGCAGTTCTTC
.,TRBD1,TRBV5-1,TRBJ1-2,CASSFDTGGNYGYTF,TGCGCCAGCAGCTTTGATACAGGGGGAAACTATGGCTACACCTTC
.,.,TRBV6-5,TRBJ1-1,CASRLTGRTEAFF,TGTGCCAGCAGACTCACAGGGAGGACTGAAGCTTTCTTT
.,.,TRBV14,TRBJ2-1,CASRSAGFSYNEQFF,TGTGCCAGCAGATCGGCAGGGTTCTCCTACAATGAGCAGTTCTTC
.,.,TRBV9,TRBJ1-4,CASSVGQATNEKLFF,TGTGCCAGCAGCGTAGGGCAGGCAACTAATGAAAAACTGTTTTTT
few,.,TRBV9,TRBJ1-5,CASSGTGKRGQPQHF,TGTGCCAGCAGCGGAACAGGTAAACGGGGTCAGCCCCAGCATTTT
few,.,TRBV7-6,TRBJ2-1,CASSLVRGRLADNEQFF,TGTGCCAGCAGCTTAGTAAGGGGGCGGCTAGCGGACAATGAGCAGTTCTTC
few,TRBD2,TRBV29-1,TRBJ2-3,CSVEAPLGGIGTDTQYF,TGCAGCGTTGAAGCCCCGTTGGGGGGGATAGGTACAGATACGCAGTATTTT
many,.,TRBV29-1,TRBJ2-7,CSVEGPGAPYEQYF,TGCAGCGTTGAAGGCCCGGGGGCCCCCTACGAGCAGTACTTC
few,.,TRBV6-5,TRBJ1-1,CASSYWEGNTEAFF,TGTGCCAGCAGTTACTGGGAGGGGAACACTGAAGCTTTCTTT
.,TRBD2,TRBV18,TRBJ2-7,CASSPYRTSGYEQYF,TGTGCCAGCTCACCCTATCGGACTAGCGGTTACGAGCAGTACTTC
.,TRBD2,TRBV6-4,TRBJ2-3,CASSDVGRAADTQYF,TGTGCCAGCAGTGACGTCGGGAGGGCCGCAGATACGCAGTATTTT